These T cell receptor beta chains were read from a single sample in a study of beta chain features in type 1 diabetes. TCRdb keeps only in-frame clones here, not all; method: immunoSEQ multiplex PCR. The sample lists about 140,000 clones, 9% to 10% occurring once. Sequenced sample: central memory CD4+ T cells from blood. All receptors come from a woman in her 40s in good health. Both conserved end residues are part of each CDR3. D genes are given only for firm matches. Some rows have no size entry. The others give once, few or many, or a class for an expanded clone.

size: .; J: TRBJ2-7; D: TRBD1; V: TRBV7-6; CDR3: CASSSSQPGTGGNEQYF; DNA: TGTGCCAGCAGCTCCTCACAACCTGGGACAGGGGGCAACGAGCAGTACTTC
size: few; J: TRBJ2-7; D: .; V: TRBV6-5; CDR3: CASSNRGYEQYF; DNA: TGTGCCAGCAGTAACCGGGGCTACGAGCAGTACTTC
size: .; J: TRBJ2-7; D: TRBD1; V: TRBV6-5; CDR3: CASKGTGDYEQYF; DNA: TGTGCCAGCAAGGGGACAGGGGACTACGAGCAGTACTTC
size: .; J: TRBJ2-3; D: TRBD2; V: TRBV11-3; CDR3: CASSAGGGTDTQYF; DNA: TGTGCCAGCAGCGCCGGGGGGGGAACAGATACGCAGTATTTT
size: .; J: TRBJ2-1; D: TRBD2; V: TRBV10-1; CDR3: CASSDIAGGHYNEQFF; DNA: TGCGCCAGCAGCGATATAGCGGGGGGGCACTACAATGAGCAGTTCTTC
size: .; J: TRBJ2-3; D: TRBD2; V: TRBV9; CDR3: CASRGRGGDTDTQYF; DNA: TGTGCCAGCAGGGGGCGCGGGGGGGACACAGATACGCAGTATTTT
size: few; J: TRBJ2-3; D: .; V: TRBV10-3; CDR3: CAISDSGGTDTQYF; DNA: TGTGCCATCAGTGATTCCGGGGGTACAGATACGCAGTATTTT
size: few; J: TRBJ1-4; D: .; V: TRBV5-1; CDR3: CASSPGFANEKLFF; DNA: TGCGCCAGCAGCCCAGGGTTCGCTAATGAAAAACTGTTTTTT
size: few; J: TRBJ2-5; D: .; V: TRBV5-1; CDR3: CASSLGLALETQYF; DNA: TGCGCCAGCAGCTTGGGCCTAGCCTTGGAGACCCAGTACTTC
size: few; J: TRBJ2-4; D: .; V: TRBV5-1; CDR3: CASREDLAKNIQYF; DNA: TGCGCCAGCAGGGAGGACTTAGCCAAAAACATTCAGTACTTC
size: .; J: TRBJ2-1; D: TRBD2; V: TRBV9; CDR3: CASSARDYGRVEQFF; DNA: TGTGCCAGCAGCGCACGGGACTACGGGAGAGTTGAGCAGTTCTTC
size: .; J: TRBJ2-7; D: .; V: TRBV5-8; CDR3: CASSLAGGLDEQYF; DNA: TGTGCCAGCAGCTTGGCCGGCGGGTTGGACGAGCAGTACTTC
size: few; J: TRBJ2-2; D: .; V: TRBV9; CDR3: CASSGRGGRGTGELFF; DNA: TGTGCCAGCAGCGGGCGAGGGGGACGGGGCACCGGGGAGCTGTTTTTT
size: few; J: TRBJ1-4; D: .; V: TRBV2; CDR3: CASGGTTNEKLFF; DNA: TGTGCCAGCGGGGGGACAACTAATGAAAAACTGTTTTTT
size: .; J: TRBJ2-4; D: TRBD2; V: TRBV7-2; CDR3: CASSMYGGGSSNIQYF; DNA: TGTGCCAGCAGCATGTACGGCGGGGGGAGCTCAAACATTCAGTACTTC
size: few; J: TRBJ1-4; D: .; V: TRBV18; CDR3: CASSRSGTGGEKLFF; DNA: TGTGCCAGCTCACGGTCCGGGACCGGGGGTGAAAAACTGTTTTTT
size: few; J: TRBJ2-3; D: .; V: TRBV5-1; CDR3: CASSYTGSTDTQYF; DNA: TGCGCCAGCAGCTATACAGGGAGCACAGATACGCAGTATTTT
size: few; J: TRBJ1-1; D: TRBD1; V: TRBV5-8; CDR3: CASSRTGPNTEAFF; DNA: TGTGCCAGCAGTAGGACAGGCCCGAACACTGAAGCTTTCTTT
size: .; J: TRBJ2-2; D: .; V: TRBV29-1; CDR3: CSVELLASGELFF; DNA: TGCAGCGTTGAACTCCTAGCCTCCGGGGAGCTGTTTTTT
size: .; J: TRBJ2-7; D: .; V: TRBV18; CDR3: CASSPPNHQGRGGREQYF; DNA: TGTGCCAGCTCACCACCCAATCATCAGGGGAGGGGGGGACGCGAGCAGTACTTC
size: .; J: TRBJ2-3; D: TRBD2; V: TRBV7-2; CDR3: CASSLLGPAGGNTQYF; DNA: TGTGCCAGCAGCTTACTGGGTCCAGCGGGGGGGAATACGCAGTATTTT
size: few; J: TRBJ2-1; D: TRBD2; V: TRBV5-1; CDR3: CASSPRLAGDNEQFF; DNA: TGCGCCAGCAGCCCCCGACTAGCGGGGGACAATGAGCAGTTCTTC
size: few; J: TRBJ2-1; D: TRBD2; V: TRBV4-2; CDR3: CASEVSRGSRYNEQFF; DNA: TGTGCCAGCGAGGTCTCGCGGGGGTCCCGGTACAATGAGCAGTTCTTC
size: many; J: TRBJ2-5; D: .; V: TRBV5-4; CDR3: CASSRLDQETQYF; DNA: TGTGCCAGCAGCAGACTAGATCAAGAGACCCAGTACTTC
size: few; J: TRBJ1-1; D: TRBD1; V: TRBV18; CDR3: CASSPGTGETEAFF; DNA: TGTGCCAGCTCACCCGGGACAGGGGAAACTGAAGCTTTCTTT
size: .; J: TRBJ2-7; D: TRBD2; V: TRBV6-5; CDR3: CASSYGAGGSYEQYF; DNA: TGTGCCAGCAGTTACGGGGCGGGGGGCTCCTACGAGCAGTACTTC
size: .; J: TRBJ2-5; D: TRBD2; V: TRBV19; CDR3: CASRERDHQETQYF; DNA: TGTGCCAGCAGGGAGCGGGACCACCAAGAGACCCAGTACTTC
size: .; J: TRBJ2-1; D: .; V: TRBV6-1; CDR3: CASSDRGSYNEQFF; DNA: TGTGCCAGCAGTGACAGGGGATCCTACAATGAGCAGTTCTTC
size: .; J: TRBJ1-4; D: .; V: TRBV5-1; CDR3: CASSLTAGPSGVKKLFF; DNA: TGCGCCAGCAGCTTGACGGCAGGCCCTTCGGGAGTAAAAAAACTGTTTTTT
size: .; J: TRBJ1-5; D: TRBD1; V: TRBV5-8; CDR3: CASSPYGQGLGQPQHF; DNA: TGTGCCAGCAGCCCATATGGACAGGGGTTAGGTCAGCCCCAGCATTTT
size: few; J: TRBJ1-2; D: .; V: TRBV18; CDR3: CASSPGGLAGYTF; DNA: TGTGCCAGCTCACCGGGAGGGTTGGCTGGCTACACCTTC
size: many; J: TRBJ2-7; D: TRBD1; V: TRBV29-1; CDR3: CSVLGQGVSYEQYF; DNA: TGCAGCGTCCTCGGACAGGGCGTCTCGTACGAGCAGTACTTC
size: few; J: TRBJ1-4; D: .; V: TRBV5-1; CDR3: CASSNTGTGNEKLFF; DNA: TGCGCCAGCAGCAACACAGGGACGGGTAATGAAAAACTGTTTTTT
size: .; J: TRBJ2-1; D: .; V: TRBV5-8; CDR3: CASSFYSAQEQFF; DNA: TGTGCCAGCAGCTTCTATAGCGCTCAAGAGCAGTTCTTC
size: .; J: TRBJ2-1; D: .; V: TRBV9; CDR3: CASSPTMGLNEQFF; DNA: TGTGCCAGCAGCCCCACAATGGGACTCAATGAGCAGTTCTTC
size: few; J: TRBJ2-2; D: .; V: TRBV10-3; CDR3: CAISEAGGNTGELFF; DNA: TGTGCCATCAGTGAAGCCGGGGGTAACACCGGGGAGCTGTTTTTT
size: many; J: TRBJ2-5; D: TRBD2; V: TRBV7-2; CDR3: CASSLRLAEETQYF; DNA: TGTGCCAGCAGCTTAAGGCTAGCGGAAGAGACCCAGTACTTC
size: few; J: TRBJ2-7; D: TRBD1; V: TRBV6-5; CDR3: CASSYDRDRGYEQYF; DNA: TGTGCCAGCAGTTACGACCGGGACAGGGGTTACGAGCAGTACTTC
size: .; J: TRBJ2-1; D: TRBD1; V: TRBV5-1; CDR3: CASSLGTGIANEQFF; DNA: TGCGCCAGCAGCTTGGGGACAGGGATTGCCAATGAGCAGTTCTTC
size: .; J: TRBJ1-2; D: .; V: TRBV18; CDR3: CASSPLGGGYTF; DNA: TGTGCCAGCTCACCACTCGGGGGTGGCTACACCTTC